Listed below are T cell receptor beta chains from one sample, sequenced in a study of regulatory T cells in long-lasting Graves disease. A single record per CDR3 protein comes from TCRdb applying MiXCR to the multiplex PCR reads. The repertoire holds roughly 510,000 distinct CDR3 sequences, with about 16% as singletons. The same data also contributed to another study, on T cells in Graves' hyperthyroidism and ophthalmopathy.

The sample here was peripheral blood mononuclear cells (PBMCs), taken at new diagnosis, from a patient treated with antithyroid drugs. The receptors shown here come from a man between 18 and 29 years old with Graves disease. The CDR3 runs from the conserved cysteine through the conserved F or W. A D gene is named only where the DNA matches it firmly. A row's size may be missing; if present it is once, few, many or a size class.

D: NA
size: NA
V: TRBV4-1
J: TRBJ1-1
CDR3: CASSQVNSPLAFF
DNA: TGCGCCAGCAGCCAAGTGAATTCCCCCCTGGCTTTCTTT

D: TRBD2
size: many
V: TRBV27
J: TRBJ2-1
CDR3: CASSSSGDSYNEQFF
DNA: TGTGCCAGCAGTTCCAGCGGGGACTCCTACAATGAGCAGTTCTTC

D: NA
size: NA
V: TRBV19
J: TRBJ1-2
CDR3: CASSIEPDRGYGYTF
DNA: TGTGCCAGTAGTATAGAACCGGACAGAGGATATGGCTACACCTTC

D: TRBD1
size: many
V: TRBV7-9
J: TRBJ2-7
CDR3: CASSLQGQSYEQYF
DNA: TGTGCCAGCAGCTTGCAGGGACAGTCCTACGAGCAGTACTTC

D: TRBD1
size: few
V: TRBV4-1
J: TRBJ1-2
CDR3: CASSALPGTGDGYTF
DNA: TGCGCCAGCAGCGCCCTTCCAGGGACAGGGGATGGCTACACCTTC

D: TRBD1
size: NA
V: TRBV29-1
J: TRBJ1-4
CDR3: CSVRQGSGEKLFF
DNA: TGCAGCGTTCGACAGGGGTCGGGTGAAAAACTGTTTTTT

D: NA
size: few
V: TRBV9
J: TRBJ1-6
CDR3: CASSVAEANSPLHF
DNA: TGTGCCAGCAGCGTAGCAGAGGCTAACTCACCCCTCCACTTT

D: NA
size: few
V: TRBV4-1
J: TRBJ2-1
CDR3: CASSPRQPSNEQFF
DNA: TGCGCCAGCAGCCCCCGACAACCGTCCAATGAGCAGTTCTTC

D: NA
size: many
V: TRBV27
J: TRBJ2-1
CDR3: CATGRIRNHDYNEQFF
DNA: TGTGCCACGGGGCGGATCAGGAACCATGACTACAATGAGCAGTTCTTC

D: TRBD2
size: few
V: TRBV7-3
J: TRBJ2-2
CDR3: CASSHTGLDLGRELFF
DNA: TGTGCCAGCAGCCACACCGGACTAGATTTAGGCAGGGAGCTGTTTTTT

D: TRBD1
size: many
V: TRBV12-3/TRBV12-4
J: TRBJ1-6
CDR3: CASSSQGAGSPLHF
DNA: TGTGCCAGCAGTTCACAGGGGGCAGGTTCACCCCTCCACTTT

D: NA
size: many
V: TRBV28
J: TRBJ1-1
CDR3: CASSQNSGSEAFF
DNA: TGTGCCAGCAGCCAAAATTCAGGGTCTGAAGCTTTCTTT

D: NA
size: many
V: TRBV27
J: TRBJ2-7
CDR3: CASRRGTYYEQYF
DNA: TGTGCCAGCAGGCGGGGGACATACTACGAGCAGTACTTC

D: TRBD2
size: NA
V: TRBV6-5
J: TRBJ2-5
CDR3: CASSYSILAGGHSEYF
DNA: TGTGCCAGCAGTTACTCGATTCTAGCGGGAGGGCATTCCGAGTACTTC

D: TRBD1
size: few
V: TRBV13
J: TRBJ1-1
CDR3: CASSTGTGLPNEAFF
DNA: TGTGCCAGCAGCACCGGGACAGGGCTGCCTAATGAAGCTTTCTTT

D: NA
size: many
V: TRBV28
J: TRBJ2-6
CDR3: CASSRGLPRSGANVLTF
DNA: TGTGCCAGCAGCCGGGGTCTTCCGCGGTCTGGGGCCAACGTCCTGACTTTC

D: NA
size: few
V: TRBV19
J: TRBJ1-5
CDR3: CASSLTGIISTQHF
DNA: TGTGCCAGTAGTCTGACAGGTATAATCAGCACCCAGCATTTT

D: TRBD1
size: few
V: TRBV6-1
J: TRBJ1-2
CDR3: CASGQGGGYGYTF
DNA: TGTGCCAGCGGACAGGGGGGTGGCTATGGCTACACCTTC

D: NA
size: NA
V: TRBV12-3/TRBV12-4
J: TRBJ2-7
CDR3: CASSLGPDRADYEQYF
DNA: TGTGCCAGCAGTTTAGGGCCGGACCGAGCTGACTACGAGCAGTACTTC

D: NA
size: many
V: TRBV18
J: TRBJ1-1
CDR3: CASSPRLREINTEAFF
DNA: TGTGCCAGCTCACCAAGGTTAAGGGAGATAAACACTGAAGCTTTCTTT

D: NA
size: few
V: TRBV7-9
J: TRBJ2-7
CDR3: CASSSDILEQYF
DNA: TGTGCCAGCAGCTCGGACATTTTGGAGCAGTACTTC

D: TRBD2
size: many
V: TRBV6-1
J: TRBJ2-3
CDR3: CASSDSTPGLVRSDTQYF
DNA: TGTGCCAGCAGTGACTCCACCCCGGGACTAGTGAGATCGGATACGCAGTATTTT

D: NA
size: many
V: TRBV3-1
J: TRBJ2-1
CDR3: CASSPGLPNEQFF
DNA: TGTGCCAGCAGCCCTGGACTACCCAATGAGCAGTTCTTC

D: TRBD2
size: many
V: TRBV28
J: TRBJ2-1
CDR3: CSVGGGSGEQFF
DNA: TGTTCCGTCGGGGGAGGGTCCGGCGAGCAGTTCTTC

D: NA
size: many
V: TRBV20-1
J: TRBJ2-7
CDR3: CSARHSRYEQYF
DNA: TGCAGTGCTAGACATTCCCGCTACGAGCAGTACTTC

D: TRBD1
size: few
V: TRBV9
J: TRBJ1-1
CDR3: CASSKGGGTEAFF
DNA: TGTGCCAGCAGCAAAGGGGGCGGGACTGAAGCTTTCTTT

D: TRBD1
size: few
V: TRBV19
J: TRBJ2-1
CDR3: CASSRDRGNEQFF
DNA: TGTGCCAGTAGTAGAGACAGGGGTAATGAGCAGTTCTTC

D: TRBD1
size: many
V: TRBV2
J: TRBJ1-2
CDR3: CASSNPGQGVYGYTF
DNA: TGTGCCAGCAGTAACCCGGGACAGGGGGTTTATGGCTACACCTTC

D: TRBD1
size: few
V: TRBV24-1
J: TRBJ2-7
CDR3: CATSVGTESYEQYF
DNA: TGTGCCACCAGTGTTGGGACAGAATCCTACGAGCAGTACTTC

D: NA
size: few
V: TRBV28
J: TRBJ1-1
CDR3: CASSLRWNTEALF
DNA: TGTGCCAGCAGTTTAAGGTGGAACACTGAAGCTCTCTTT

D: NA
size: many
V: TRBV12-3/TRBV12-4
J: TRBJ1-5
CDR3: CASNREGRGNQPQHF
DNA: TGTGCCAGCAACCGGGAGGGTAGGGGCAATCAGCCCCAGCATTTT

D: TRBD2
size: many
V: TRBV12-3/TRBV12-4
J: TRBJ2-7
CDR3: CASSHSGSSYEQYF
DNA: TGTGCCAGCAGTCATAGCGGGAGCTCCTACGAGCAGTACTTC

D: NA
size: many
V: TRBV10-3
J: TRBJ1-1
CDR3: CAISETENTEAFF
DNA: TGTGCCATCAGCGAGACGGAGAACACTGAAGCTTTCTTT

D: NA
size: many
V: TRBV2
J: TRBJ1-1
CDR3: CASSYTTSQEDTEAFF
DNA: TGTGCCAGCAGTTATACTACATCACAGGAGGACACTGAAGCTTTCTTT

D: NA
size: few
V: TRBV19
J: TRBJ2-2
CDR3: CASSTGGGHTGELFF
DNA: TGTGCCAGTAGTACAGGAGGGGGCCACACCGGGGAGCTGTTTTTT

D: NA
size: NA
V: TRBV25-1
J: TRBJ2-1
CDR3: CASSVQVWGDNEQFF
DNA: TGTGCCAGCAGTGTTCAGGTATGGGGGGACAATGAGCAGTTCTTC

D: TRBD2
size: few
V: TRBV9
J: TRBJ2-1
CDR3: CASSVGGLSHNEQFF
DNA: TGTGCCAGCAGCGTAGGGGGACTATCTCACAATGAGCAGTTCTTC

D: NA
size: few
V: TRBV5-1
J: TRBJ1-6
CDR3: CASSFGTGQDNSPLHF
DNA: TGCGCCAGCAGCTTCGGAACAGGGCAGGATAATTCACCCCTCCACTTT

D: TRBD1
size: many
V: TRBV12-3/TRBV12-4
J: TRBJ1-5
CDR3: CASSLYGTDNQPQHF
DNA: TGTGCCAGCAGTTTATATGGGACAGACAATCAGCCCCAGCATTTT

D: TRBD2
size: NA
V: TRBV19
J: TRBJ2-1
CDR3: CASSPAGGFYNEQFF
DNA: TGTGCCAGTAGTCCCGCGGGAGGATTTTACAATGAGCAGTTCTTC

D: TRBD2
size: many
V: TRBV20-1
J: TRBJ2-1
CDR3: CSARKAGGPGEQFF
DNA: TGCAGTGCTAGAAAGGCGGGAGGGCCTGGTGAGCAGTTCTTC

D: NA
size: few
V: TRBV10-1
J: TRBJ2-7
CDR3: CATRDPGGEQYF
DNA: TGCGCCACCCGGGACCCCGGAGGCGAGCAGTACTTC

D: NA
size: many
V: TRBV10-3
J: TRBJ1-5
CDR3: CAISDLGGQGGNQPQHF
DNA: TGTGCCATCAGTGACCTCGGGGGTCAGGGTGGCAATCAGCCCCAGCATTTT

D: NA
size: many
V: TRBV27
J: TRBJ2-7
CDR3: CASSFSSAPEQYF
DNA: TGTGCCAGCAGTTTCTCTAGCGCCCCCGAGCAGTACTTC

D: TRBD2
size: few
V: TRBV5-1
J: TRBJ2-7
CDR3: CASSINSGRSAYEQYF
DNA: TGCGCCAGCAGCATTAATAGCGGGAGGTCCGCCTACGAGCAGTACTTC

D: NA
size: NA
V: TRBV11-2
J: TRBJ1-2
CDR3: CASSFSSTNYGYTF
DNA: TGTGCCAGCAGCTTCAGCTCCACCAACTATGGCTACACCTTC

D: TRBD2
size: many
V: TRBV7-9
J: TRBJ2-7
CDR3: CASSLGPSGEYEQYF
DNA: TGTGCCAGCAGCTTGGGCCCTAGCGGGGAGTACGAGCAGTACTTC

D: NA
size: few
V: TRBV20-1
J: TRBJ1-1
CDR3: CSAETNTEAFF
DNA: TGCAGTGCTGAGACGAACACTGAAGCTTTCTTT

D: TRBD1
size: few
V: TRBV29-1
J: TRBJ1-1
CDR3: CSVVVDRGGIGAFF
DNA: TGCAGCGTTGTTGTGGACAGGGGGGGTATTGGGGCTTTCTTT

D: TRBD1
size: many
V: TRBV19
J: TRBJ1-1
CDR3: CASWDSHTEAFF
DNA: TGTGCCAGCTGGGACAGTCACACTGAAGCTTTCTTT

D: TRBD2
size: NA
V: TRBV20-1
J: TRBJ2-2
CDR3: CSARLLAGGSANTGELFF
DNA: TGCAGTGCTAGATTGCTAGCGGGAGGCAGCGCGAACACCGGGGAGCTGTTTTTT

D: NA
size: NA
V: TRBV3-1
J: TRBJ2-7
CDR3: CASSQDALRDYEQYF
DNA: TGTGCCAGCAGCCAAGACGCCCTAAGGGATTACGAGCAGTACTTC

D: TRBD1
size: many
V: TRBV20-1
J: TRBJ1-1
CDR3: CSARGATGAGDTEAFF
DNA: TGCAGTGCTAGGGGAGCAACAGGGGCCGGGGACACTGAAGCTTTCTTT